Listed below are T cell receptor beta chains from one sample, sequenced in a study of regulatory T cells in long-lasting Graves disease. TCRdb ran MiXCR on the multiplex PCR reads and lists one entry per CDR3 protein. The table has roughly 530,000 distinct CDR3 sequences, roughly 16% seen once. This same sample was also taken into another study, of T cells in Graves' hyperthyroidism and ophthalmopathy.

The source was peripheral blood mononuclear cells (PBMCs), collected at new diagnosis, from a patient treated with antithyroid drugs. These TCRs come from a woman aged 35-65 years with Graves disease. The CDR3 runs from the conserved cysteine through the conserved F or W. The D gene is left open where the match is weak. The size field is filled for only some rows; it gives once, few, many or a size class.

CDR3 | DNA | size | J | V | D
CASSITGQGKNGYTF | TGTGCCAGTAGTATAACGGGACAGGGCAAGAATGGCTACACCTTC | many | TRBJ1-2 | TRBV19 | TRBD1
CSAQEGVGYTF | TGCAGTGCCCAAGAGGGGGTTGGCTACACCTTC | - | TRBJ1-2 | TRBV20-1 | -
CASSHTDGGPDTQYF | TGTGCCAGCAGCCATACCGACGGGGGTCCCGATACGCAGTATTTT | many | TRBJ2-3 | TRBV3-1 | -
CASSPLGEEGTEAFF | TGTGCCAGCTCACCACTTGGGGAAGAGGGCACTGAAGCTTTCTTT | many | TRBJ1-1 | TRBV18 | -
CSVAASVVGELFF | TGCAGCGTCGCCGCGTCGGTCGTCGGGGAGCTGTTTTTT | - | TRBJ2-2 | TRBV29-1 | -
CASSPSGTGGYEQYF | TGTGCCAGCAGTCCCTCCGGGACAGGGGGCTACGAGCAGTACTTC | many | TRBJ2-7 | TRBV28 | TRBD1
CASSRNSGGLTDTQYF | TGTGCCAGCAGCCGAAATAGCGGGGGTCTCACAGATACGCAGTATTTT | few | TRBJ2-3 | TRBV7-3 | TRBD2
CASSKGGGSGANVLTF | TGTGCCAGCAGCAAAGGGGGTGGCTCTGGGGCCAACGTCCTGACTTTC | - | TRBJ2-6 | TRBV3-1 | -
CASRLGSGGATDTQYF | TGTGCCAGCAGGCTAGGCTCGGGGGGGGCCACAGATACGCAGTATTTT | many | TRBJ2-3 | TRBV7-9 | TRBD2
CASSQSDEQFF | TGTGCCAGCTCACAATCGGATGAGCAGTTCTTC | - | TRBJ2-1 | TRBV18 | -
CAGAGFRDTEAFF | TGTGCCGGGGCTGGGTTCCGGGACACTGAAGCTTTCTTT | many | TRBJ1-1 | TRBV2 | -
CASSFGRNTEAFF | TGTGCCAGCAGCTTTGGCAGGAACACTGAAGCTTTCTTT | many | TRBJ1-1 | TRBV12-3/TRBV12-4 | -